A selection of T cell receptor beta chains follows, all from one sample in a study of shared clonotypes between healthy human individuals. Clones were sequenced by immunoSEQ multiplex PCR, and TCRdb holds only the in-frame ones, with some missing. The sample includes more than 2 million clones, approximately 95% seen only once; the top ten take roughly 0.13%. The sequencing sample was made of naive CD4+ T cells sorted from blood. Receptor source: a man between 18 and 29 years old in good health. Both conserved end residues are part of each CDR3. Fields, in order: clone size, D gene, V gene, J gene, CDR3 DNA, CDR3 protein. D genes are given only for firm matches. Clone size appears in some rows only: once, few, many, or a class for an expanded clone.

once	NA	TRBV5-1	TRBJ1-5	TGCGCCAGCTCGCCGGGCCTAGAGGGACCCCAGCATTTT	CASSPGLEGPQHF
NA	NA	TRBV5-6	TRBJ2-2	TGTGCCAGCAGCTTGGACCGCCTAATTAACACCGGGGAGCTGTTTTTT	CASSLDRLINTGELFF
NA	NA	TRBV6-5	TRBJ1-6	TGTGCCAGCAGTTATGCCGGGACAAGCGATAATTCACCCCTCCACTTT	CASSYAGTSDNSPLHF
NA	NA	TRBV18	TRBJ2-3	TGTGCCAGCTCACCACTATTTTCAGATACGCAGTATTTT	CASSPLFSDTQYF
NA	TRBD1	TRBV10-3	TRBJ2-3	TGTGCCATCAGGTACAGGGGGCAGGAAGATACGCAGTATTTT	CAIRYRGQEDTQYF
NA	NA	TRBV2	TRBJ2-5	TGTGCCAGCAGTGGGTCGCCTCAAGAGACCCAGTACTTC	CASSGSPQETQYF
NA	NA	TRBV29-1	TRBJ2-5	TGCAGCGTCCGAGGGGTCAGCCAAGAGACCCAGTACTTC	CSVRGVSQETQYF
NA	NA	TRBV10-2	TRBJ2-5	TGCGCCAGCAGTGGTGCCGCCCTCGGAGAGACCCAGTACTTC	CASSGAALGETQYF
once	NA	TRBV5-1	TRBJ2-5	TGCGCCAGCAGCTTGGTTGGAGCAGGAGAGACCCAGTACTTC	CASSLVGAGETQYF
NA	TRBD2	TRBV11-2	TRBJ2-5	TGTGCCAGCAGCTTTGCTAGCGGGAGGGTCCAAGAGACCCAGTACTTC	CASSFASGRVQETQYF
NA	NA	TRBV7-9	TRBJ2-5	TGTGCCAGCACCCCAAGGGACGGAGAGACCCAGTACTTC	CASTPRDGETQYF
NA	NA	TRBV5-6	TRBJ1-6	TGTGCCAGCAGTTCCGGGACATTTGGCTCACCCCTCCACTTT	CASSSGTFGSPLHF
NA	TRBD2	TRBV5-1	TRBJ2-1	TGCGCCAGCAGCTTTAGCGGGGCGTCCTACAATGAGCAGTTCTTC	CASSFSGASYNEQFF
NA	NA	TRBV5-1	TRBJ1-4	TGCGCCAGCAAGGCGGGTGCAACTAATGAAAAACTGTTTTTT	CASKAGATNEKLFF
NA	NA	TRBV5-1	TRBJ2-5	TGCGCCAGCAGCTTTGGGTCAAAACAAGAGACCCAGTACTTC	CASSFGSKQETQYF
NA	TRBD2	TRBV30	TRBJ2-1	TGTGCCTGGACTAGGACTAGCGGTTCCTACAATGAGCAGTTCTTC	CAWTRTSGSYNEQFF
NA	NA	TRBV21-1	TRBJ2-7	TGTGCCAGGATGGGGACCTACTACGAGCAGTACTTC	CARMGTYYEQYF
NA	TRBD2	TRBV4-3	TRBJ2-2	TGCGCCAGCAGCCAAGAAGGAGCGGGAGTCGAAACCGGGGAGCTGTTTTTT	CASSQEGAGVETGELFF
NA	TRBD1	TRBV10-3	TRBJ1-5	TGTGCCATCAGTGAAGGGGACAGGGGGTATGAGCCCCAGCATTTT	CAISEGDRGYEPQHF
NA	NA	TRBV10-3	TRBJ2-1	TGTGCCATCAGTGAGGGTTCCCCCTTGGGAGGTTACAATGAGCAGTTCTTC	CAISEGSPLGGYNEQFF